The clone carrying this T cell receptor beta chain has more than one count but fewer than ten. Its antigen is undetermined. The sample is drawn from a study of T-cell memory formation after mild COVID-19. Study context: Each donor largely had its own TCR clusters.

In TCRdb, the 5' RACE reads were re-called with MiXCR into one record per CDR3 protein. This table has about 200,000 distinct CDR3 sequences, around 9.1% appearing once. Study-level points and caveats: While clones contracting from day 15 to 85 were balanced between CD4 and CD8, later expanders leaned CD4+.

The CDR3 consists of 13 residues. Per germline, CDR1 DFQATT and CDR2 SNEGSKA (reference sequence). Between the trimmed V and J ends, which lost 3 bases and 8 bases, there was a span of 11 bases. The receptor was isolated from a young man who had mild COVID-19 (a few samples of this study predate the infection). Cell type and time point are not known. The V and J genes are TRBV20-1 and TRBJ1-6; D possibly corresponds to TRBD1 (5 bases). The specimen sequenced was PBMCs or a T cell subset sorted from them (not recorded which). The chain's CDR3 is CSASIDSYSPLHF. DNA for the CDR3: TGCAGTGCTAGCATAGACAGTTATTCACCCCTCCACTTT.